One and the same sample provided the 22 T cell receptor beta chains below, sequenced in a study of shared clonotypes between healthy human individuals. Only in-frame clones appear in the TCRdb table, and some are missing; sequencing was by immunoSEQ multiplex PCR. The table shows around 500,000 clones, with about 85% occurring only once. Source material: PBMCs. Every receptor here comes from a middle-aged woman in good health. Some clones in this sample may be carry-over from other donors' samples.

The chain uses TRBV19 and TRBJ2-2, with D perhaps matching TRBD1 (6 bases). The CDR3 is 15 amino acids. Per the germline V gene, CDR1 is LNHDA and CDR2 is SQIVND (reference sequence). V lost 3 bases, J lost 8 bases, and 16 bases lay in between. This chain's CDR3 is CASSIVGTQGGELFF. The CDR3 DNA sequence: TGTGCCAGTAGTATCGTAGGGACACAAGGGGGGGAGCTGTTTTTT.

This chain links TRBV10-3 with TRBJ2-7, with 8 bases matching TRBD1. This CDR3 has 15 amino acids. J was trimmed by 3 bases and V by 0 bases; bases with no gene match: 4. The germline CDR1 and CDR2 sequences are ENHRY and SYGVKD. The CDR3 is CAISESWTGNYEQYF. The CDR3 region has the DNA TGTGCCATCAGTGAGTCTTGGACAGGGAACTACGAGCAGTACTTC.

The chain is built from TRBV11-2 and TRBJ2-7; TRBD1 matches 12 bases. The CDR3 has 16 residues. CDR1 is SGHAT and CDR2 is FQNNGV in the germline V gene. With V trimmed by 1 base and J by 5 bases, 6 bases remained unmatched. CDR3 sequence: CASSLVGTGGFHEQYF. CDR3 bases: TGTGCCAGCAGCTTAGTAGGGACAGGGGGCTTCCACGAGCAGTACTTC.

The chain couples TRBV11-2 to TRBJ1-4; D ambiguous. The CDR3 loop spans 15 amino acids. V was trimmed by 2 bases and J by 0 bases, leaving 7 bases between them. Looked up from germline, CDR1 is SGHAT and CDR2 is FQNNGV. The CDR3 is CASSLNRATNEKLFF. CDR3 nucleotide sequence: TGTGCCAGCAGCTTAAACAGAGCAACTAATGAAAAACTGTTTTTT.

V gene TRBV30 combines with J gene TRBJ2-3; possible D gene TRBD2, 5 bases. Germline assignment: CDR1 GTSNPN and CDR2 SVGIG (reference sequence). V gave up 1 base and J gave up 9 bases, with 14 bases separating them. The CDR3 is 13 amino acids. CDR3 DNA: TGTGCCTGGAGTGCCGCCTTTGAGGGCACGCAGTATTTT. Its protein product is CAWSAAFEGTQYF.

The chain is built from TRBV29-1 and TRBJ2-2; TRBD2 matches at 10 bases. This CDR3 has 14 amino acids. Germline V gives CDR1 SQVTM, CDR2 ANQGSEA. With V trimmed by 6 bases and J by 6 bases, 7 bases remained unmatched. In DNA, the CDR3 is TGCAGCGTGGGGAGCGGGAGGGGCGCCGGGGAGCTGTTTTTT. Its translation is CSVGSGRGAGELFF.

This clone has just one count. The V call is TRBV9, the J call TRBJ2-3; the match to TRBD2 covers 12 bases. CDR1 and CDR2 (germline): SGDLS, YYNGEE. V lost 4 bases and J lost 4; bases outside the gene matches: 4. The CDR3 runs 15 residues. This CDR3 is CASSILAGGPDTQYF. As DNA, the CDR3 is TGTGCCAGCAGCATACTAGCGGGAGGTCCAGATACGCAGTATTTT. The full variable domain, rest sourced from reference TRBV9 and TRBJ2-3, is DSGVTQTPKHLITATGQRVTLRCSPRSGDLSVYWYQQSLDQGLQFLIQYYNGEERAKGNILERFSAQQFPDLHSELNLSSLELGDSALYFCASSILAGGPDTQYFGPGTRLTVL.

V is TRBV5-6 and J is TRBJ1-5; 8 positions agree with TRBD1. V was clipped by 4 bases and J by 4 bases; unmatched bases: 7. The CDR3 contains 15 residues. Germline-derived CDR1 and CDR2 are SGHDT and YYEEEE. In nucleotides, the CDR3 is TGTGCCAGCAGCCTATGGACAGGGCTGAATCAGCCCCAGCATTTT. This sequence encodes CASSLWTGLNQPQHF. The whole variable domain, remainder taken from reference TRBV5-6 and TRBJ1-5, is DAGVTQSPTHLIKTRGQQVTLRCSPKSGHDTVSWYQQALGQGPQFIFQYYEEEERQRGNFPDRFSGHQFPNYSSELNVNALLLGDSALYLCASSLWTGLNQPQHFGDGTRLSIL.

The chain is built from TRBV7-9 and TRBJ1-1; perhaps TRBD1 as D (5 bases). The CDR3 spans 18 residues. Germline lookup yields CDR1 SEHNR and CDR2 FQNEAQ (reference sequence). V was pared by 0 bases and J by 4 bases, with 21 bases between. The DNA of the CDR3 is TGTGCCAGCAGCTTAGCGGGGACCCAGTGGGTTTTGGGCACTGAAGCTTTCTTT. This encodes CASSLAGTQWVLGTEAFF.

The rearrangement uses TRBV5-1 and TRBJ2-1; tentative D call: TRBD2 (6 bases). CDR1 is SGHRS and CDR2 is YFSETQ in the germline V gene. The CDR3 is made up of 15 amino acids. V was clipped by 3 bases and J by 6 bases, with 16 bases between them. Here the CDR3 reads CASSSSGSHTNEQFF. CDR3 DNA sequence: TGCGCCAGCAGCTCCAGCGGGTCCCACACCAATGAGCAGTTCTTC.

This clone has only one observation. This chain links TRBV7-9 with TRBJ2-1; 8 bases fit TRBD2. This CDR3 comprises 14 residues. V gave up 8 bases and J gave up 6 bases; unmatched junction bases: 9. CDR1 SEHNR and CDR2 FQNEAQ come from the germline V gene (reference sequence). The DNA for the CDR3 is TGTGCCAGCGTCCGAGGGACTAGTGGCAATGAGCAGTTCTTC. It translates to CASVRGTSGNEQFF.

This clone was observed a handful of times. CDR3 nucleotide sequence: TGTGCCAGCAGTTACGGCTTGGGTGAGCAGTTCTTC. Protein sequence: CASSYGLGEQFF. The chain has TRBV6-5 and TRBJ2-1; D is unresolved. The CDR3 runs to 12 residues. The germline V and J ends were trimmed by 2 bases and 9 bases, with 8 bases remaining between them. Germline V gene data show CDR1 as MNHEY and CDR2 as SVGAGI.

The V call is TRBV11-2, the J call TRBJ2-7; D is unresolved. The CDR3 totals 13 residues. Per germline, CDR1 SGHAT and CDR2 FQNNGV. Deletions cut 1 base from V and 3 bases from J, with 7 bases between. The CDR3 reads CASSLVPFYEQYF. The CDR3, as DNA: TGTGCCAGCAGCTTAGTACCTTTCTACGAGCAGTACTTC.

The rearrangement links TRBV5-4 to TRBJ2-3, with 7 bases fitting TRBD2. This CDR3 comprises 15 residues. CDR1 is SGHNT and CDR2 is YYREEE in the germline V gene (reference sequence). J gave up 5 bases and V 3 bases, and 9 bases lay outside the gene matches. CDR3 DNA sequence: TGTGCCAGCAGCTCAGCGGGATTGGGTCGAGATACGCAGTATTTT. Translating it yields CASSSAGLGRDTQYF.

The V call is TRBV29-1, the J call TRBJ2-7; TRBD1 matches 8 bases. In germline, CDR1 is SQVTM, CDR2 ANQGSEA. There are 14 residues in the CDR3. J was trimmed by 7 bases and V by 3 bases; bases with no gene match: 11. This chain's CDR3 is CSVDPGQVLREQYF. The CDR3 DNA follows: TGCAGCGTTGACCCGGGACAGGTCCTTAGAGAGCAGTACTTC.

A remark on this clone: This may be a read error, as it is one base from a much larger clone. J is TRBJ2-3 and V is TRBV7-3; weak D call: TRBD2 (5 bases). This CDR3 spans 13 amino acids. Germline V CDR1 and CDR2: SGHTA, FQGTGA. The CDR3 region has the DNA TGTGTCAGCAGCCCCGGGGGCACAGATACGCAGTATTTT. This encodes CVSSPGGTDTQYF. Variable domain in full (rest from reference TRBV7-3 and TRBJ2-3): GAGVSQTPSNKVTEKGKYVELRCDPISGHTALYWYRQSLGQGPEFLIYFQGTGAADDSGLPNDRFFAVRPEGSVSTLKIQRTERGDSAVYLCVSSPGGTDTQYFGPGTRLTVL.

This clone occurred a few times. This rearrangement joins TRBV7-9 to TRBJ1-5; 7 bases match TRBD1. The CDR3 has 14 amino acids. The germline V gene encodes CDR1 SEHNR and CDR2 FQNEAQ (reference sequence). J was trimmed by 5 bases and V by 5 bases; bases with no gene match: 6. The CDR3 here is CASSPGTVYQPQHF. The CDR3 nucleotides are TGTGCCAGCAGCCCTGGGACAGTTTATCAGCCCCAGCATTTT. Looking up the rest from reference TRBV7-9 and TRBJ1-5 gives the full variable domain: DTGVSQNPRHKITKRGQNVTFRCDPISEHNRLYWYRQTLGQGPEFLTYFQNEAQLEKSRLLSDRFSAERPKGSFSTLEIQRTEQGDSAMYLCASSPGTVYQPQHFGDGTRLSIL.

The rearrangement uses TRBV19 and TRBJ1-5; 8 bases align to TRBD1. Germline V gives CDR1 LNHDA, CDR2 SQIVND (reference sequence). The CDR3 sequence is 19 residues long. The junction had 13 bases not matched to a gene; V was cut back by 3 bases and J by 0 bases. CDR3 nucleotides: TGTGCCAGTAGTATCCCGCAGAGGACAGGGTCCTATAGCAATCAGCCCCAGCATTTT. As protein: CASSIPQRTGSYSNQPQHF.

The genes are TRBV11-2 and TRBJ2-3; TRBD2 agrees at 12 bases. V gave up 4 bases and J gave up 9 bases; unmatched junction bases: 20. The germline V gene encodes CDR1 SGHAT and CDR2 FQNNGV. The CDR3 totals 19 residues. This CDR3 reads CASSSRTSGTAESRITQYF. The CDR3 region has the DNA TGTGCCAGCAGCTCCAGGACTAGCGGGACTGCCGAGAGTCGGATAACGCAGTATTTT. Drawing the rest from reference TRBV11-2 and TRBJ2-3, the complete variable domain is EAGVAQSPRYKIIEKRQSVAFWCNPISGHATLYWYQQILGQGPKLLIQFQNNGVVDDSQLPKDRFSAERLKGVDSTLKIQPAKLEDSAVYLCASSSRTSGTAESRITQYFGPGTRLTVL.

The J gene is TRBJ1-5, the V gene TRBV6-1; no clear D gene. V was cut by 4 bases and J by 6 bases, with 13 bases left in between. Germline lookup yields CDR1 MNHNS and CDR2 SASEGT. This CDR3 spans 14 amino acids. CDR3 protein: CASSAFRVGQPQHF. Here the CDR3 DNA reads TGTGCCAGCAGTGCGTTTAGGGTAGGTCAGCCCCAGCATTTT.

This chain joins TRBV5-1 and TRBJ1-2; the D gene is possibly TRBD1 (5 bases). V was trimmed by 0 bases and J by 5 bases, leaving 8 bases between them. This CDR3 has 13 amino acids. Germline-derived CDR1 and CDR2 are SGHRS and YFSETQ. The CDR3 reads CASSLEGAYGYTF. The CDR3 nucleotides read TGCGCCAGCAGCTTGGAAGGGGCGTATGGCTACACCTTC.

The gene calls are TRBV7-8 and TRBJ1-5; weak D call: TRBD1 (5 bases). Deletions cut 4 bases from V and 0 bases from J, with 10 bases between. The germline gives CDR1 SGHVS, CDR2 FQNEAQ. This CDR3 spans 15 amino acids. The CDR3 DNA is TGTGCCAGCAGCTCCAGGGAAAATAGCAATCAGCCCCAGCATTTT. Residues: CASSSRENSNQPQHF.